The rows below give T cell receptor beta chains drawn from one sample of a study of neurological immune-mediated disorders. TCRdb used MiXCR to reprocess the 5' RACE reads, holding one entry per CDR3 protein. In the table there are roughly 76,000 distinct CDR3 sequences, 12% to 15% of which are singletons. The sample taken for sequencing was PBMCs. All receptors come from a woman aged 45-65 years in good health. Each CDR3 is given with its conserved first and last residue. Each record gives: CDR3 protein, V gene, CDR3 length.

CASSPSRQENNEKLFF | TRBV12-3/TRBV12-4 | 16
CASSTIDSNQPQHF | TRBV11-2 | 14
CASSTGSGEAFF | TRBV28 | 12
CASSSGVQETQYF | TRBV5-1 | 13
CSAVAGGTYEQYF | TRBV20-1 | 13
CASSPAWDRVMGTQYF | TRBV5-1 | 16
CASSFFLTGDGANVLTF | TRBV5-1 | 17
CASSLGHSSRETQYF | TRBV5-1 | 15
CASQPQGADSPLHF | TRBV2 | 14
CASSLAPATTYEQYF | TRBV5-1 | 15
CASSPRDNNVETQYF | TRBV3-1 | 15
CASSPGYYTEAFF | TRBV3-1 | 13
CSAASRVYEQYF | TRBV20-1 | 12
CASRSNPVGSYEQYF | TRBV5-1 | 15
CASRPTGARNSPLHF | TRBV14 | 15
CASSTIAGGSDTQYF | TRBV12-3/TRBV12-4 | 15
CASSSEPAAGELFF | TRBV5-1 | 14
CASSLGWATEAFF | TRBV7-2 | 13
CSAREGRAEETQYF | TRBV20-1 | 14
CATSSLYDQPQHF | TRBV15 | 13
CASSPLGQSSYEQYF | TRBV5-1 | 15
CASSIDNNEQFF | TRBV12-3/TRBV12-4 | 12
CASSLDGIQGIEQFF | TRBV5-1 | 15
CASSPTRLGRNEQFF | TRBV14 | 15
CASSAPHGVGTLSYNEQFF | TRBV11-2 | 19
CASSPSGTGIYEQYF | TRBV4-1 | 15
CASSVAEGSSGNTIYF | TRBV5-1 | 16
CASSPTGTYLVGELFF | TRBV3-1 | 16
CASSLRDQLNEQFF | TRBV5-1 | 14
CASSLAAGTEAFF | TRBV7-2 | 13
CASSHWDRGPYNEQFF | TRBV5-1 | 16
CASSSQGGMNTEAFF | TRBV5-1 | 15
CASSLEAEGELFF | TRBV5-1 | 13
CASSEVRQDEAFF | TRBV6-1 | 13
CTSGRTRAFDEQFF | TRBV9 | 14
CASSLGRTTAFF | TRBV28 | 12
CSAKPWDGYNQPQHF | TRBV20-1 | 15
CASSFSTGGNQPQHF | TRBV7-2 | 15
CDSSSYRGPQGTYEQYF | TRBV5-1 | 17
CAISRDRESTDTQYF | TRBV10-3 | 15
CASSQTGGNTEAFF | TRBV3-1 | 14
CSARLRYNEQFF | TRBV20-1 | 12
CASGDGSTPTYGYTF | TRBV12-5 | 15
CASSSSGGLGTEAFF | TRBV7-2 | 15
CASSVGGGTSYYNEQFF | TRBV9 | 17
CASSLASYSGNTIYF | TRBV7-2 | 15
CASSLAAGGPHEQYF | TRBV5-1 | 15
CASSATGGYTGELFF | TRBV9 | 15
CASSSQGQGANGYTF | TRBV28 | 15
CASSLGPLGGETQYF | TRBV7-2 | 15
CASSRTGDTEAFF | TRBV5-1 | 13
CASSSTAAETQYF | TRBV19 | 13
CASSLEAASTGELFF | TRBV7-3 | 15
CASSPTGSGNQPQHF | TRBV12-3/TRBV12-4 | 15
CASSSDSYEQYF | TRBV6-5 | 12
CASSRGRSYDQYF | TRBV14 | 13
CASSERTGLEQYF | TRBV10-2 | 13